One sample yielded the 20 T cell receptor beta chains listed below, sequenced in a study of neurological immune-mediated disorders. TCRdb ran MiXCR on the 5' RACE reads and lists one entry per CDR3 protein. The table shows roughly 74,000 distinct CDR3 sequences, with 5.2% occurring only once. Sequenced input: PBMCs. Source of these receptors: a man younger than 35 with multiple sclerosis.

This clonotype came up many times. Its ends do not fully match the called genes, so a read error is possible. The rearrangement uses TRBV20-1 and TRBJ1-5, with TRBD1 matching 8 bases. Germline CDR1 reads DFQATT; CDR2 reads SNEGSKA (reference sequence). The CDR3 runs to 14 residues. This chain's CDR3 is CSARRTGGNQPQNF. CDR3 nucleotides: TGCAGTGCTAGGCGCACAGGGGGGAATCAGCCCCAGAATTTT.

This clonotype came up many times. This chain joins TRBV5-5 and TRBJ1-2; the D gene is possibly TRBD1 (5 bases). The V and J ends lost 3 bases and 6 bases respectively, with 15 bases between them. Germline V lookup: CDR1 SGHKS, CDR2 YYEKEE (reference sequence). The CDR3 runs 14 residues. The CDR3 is CASSWGSGVDGYTF. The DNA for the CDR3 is TGTGCCAGCAGCTGGGGCAGCGGAGTCGATGGCTACACCTTC.

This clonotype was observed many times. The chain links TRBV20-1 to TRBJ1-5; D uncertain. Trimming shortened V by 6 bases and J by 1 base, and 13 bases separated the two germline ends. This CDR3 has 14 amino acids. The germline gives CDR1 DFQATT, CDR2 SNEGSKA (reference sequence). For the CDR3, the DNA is TGCAGTGCGGGATGGCGGTGGAGCAATCAGCCCCAGCATTTT. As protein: CSAGWRWSNQPQHF.

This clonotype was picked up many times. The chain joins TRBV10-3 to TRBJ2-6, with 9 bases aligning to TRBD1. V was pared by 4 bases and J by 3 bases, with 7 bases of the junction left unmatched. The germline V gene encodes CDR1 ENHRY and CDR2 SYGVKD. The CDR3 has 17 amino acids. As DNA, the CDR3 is TGTGCCATCAGTGGGGACAGGGTAATGGGTGGGGCCAACGTCCTGACTTTC. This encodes CAISGDRVMGGANVLTF.

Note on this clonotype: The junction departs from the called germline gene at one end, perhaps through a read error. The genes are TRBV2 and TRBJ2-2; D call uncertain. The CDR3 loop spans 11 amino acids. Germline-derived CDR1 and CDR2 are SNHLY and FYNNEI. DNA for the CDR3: TGTGTCAGCAGTAGATACGGGGAGCTGTTTTTT. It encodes CVSSRYGELFF.

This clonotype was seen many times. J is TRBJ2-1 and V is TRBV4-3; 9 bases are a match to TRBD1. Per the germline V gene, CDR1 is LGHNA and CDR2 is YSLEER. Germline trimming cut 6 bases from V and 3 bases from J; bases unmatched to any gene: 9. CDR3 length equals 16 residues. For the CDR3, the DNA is TGCGCCAGCAGTTCAGAAAGGACAGGGGTCTACAATGAGCAGTTCTTC. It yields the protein CASSSERTGVYNEQFF.

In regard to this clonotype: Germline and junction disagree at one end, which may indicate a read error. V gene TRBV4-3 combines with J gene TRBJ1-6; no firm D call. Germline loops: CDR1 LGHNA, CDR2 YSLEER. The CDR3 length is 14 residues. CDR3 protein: CASSQDGYNSPLNF. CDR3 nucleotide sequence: TGCGCCAGCAGCCAAGACGGTTATAATTCACCCCTCAACTTT.

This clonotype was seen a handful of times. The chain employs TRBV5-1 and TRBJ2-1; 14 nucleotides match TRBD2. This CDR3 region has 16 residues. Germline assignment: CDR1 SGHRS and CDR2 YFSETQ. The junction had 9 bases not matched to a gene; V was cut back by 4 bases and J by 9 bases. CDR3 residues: CASSQMTSGGASEQFF. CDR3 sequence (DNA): TGCGCCAGCAGCCAAATGACTAGCGGGGGGGCCAGTGAGCAGTTCTTC. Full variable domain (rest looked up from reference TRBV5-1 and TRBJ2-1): KAGVTQTPRYLIKTRGQQVTLSCSPISGHRSVSWYQQTPGQGLQFLFEYFSETQRNKGNFPGRFSGRQFSNSRSEMNVSTLELGDSALYLCASSQMTSGGASEQFFGPGTRLTVL.

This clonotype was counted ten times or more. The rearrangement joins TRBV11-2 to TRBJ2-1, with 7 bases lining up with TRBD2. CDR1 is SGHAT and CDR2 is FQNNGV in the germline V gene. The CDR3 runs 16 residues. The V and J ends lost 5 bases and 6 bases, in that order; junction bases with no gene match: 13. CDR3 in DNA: TGTGCCAGCAGCCTGATCCGAACTAGCGCGATCAATGAGCAGTTCTTC. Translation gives CASSLIRTSAINEQFF.

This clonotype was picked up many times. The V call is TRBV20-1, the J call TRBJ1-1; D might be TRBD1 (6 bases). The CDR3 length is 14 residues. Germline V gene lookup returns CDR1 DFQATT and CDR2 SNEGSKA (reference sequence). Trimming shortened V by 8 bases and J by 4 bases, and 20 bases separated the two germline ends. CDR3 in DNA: TGCAGTTCCCCGGGGCCCGGGGGCGGCACTGAAGCTTTCTTT. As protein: CSSPGPGGGTEAFF.

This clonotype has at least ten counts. The CDR3 coding sequence is TGTGCCAGCAGCGTACACCGGGACAGGAATACCTACGAGCAGTACTTC. It codes for CASSVHRDRNTYEQYF. The V and J genes are TRBV9 and TRBJ2-7, with 8 nucleotides matching TRBD1. Germline trimming cut 1 base from V and 2 bases from J; bases unmatched to any gene: 8. CDR3 length: 16 residues. Germline V CDR1 and CDR2: SGDLS, YYNGEE.

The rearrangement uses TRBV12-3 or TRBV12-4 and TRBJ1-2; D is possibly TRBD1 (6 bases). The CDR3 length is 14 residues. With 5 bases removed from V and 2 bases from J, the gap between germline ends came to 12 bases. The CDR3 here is CASSPRGQNYGYTF. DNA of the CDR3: TGTGCCAGCAGTCCACGGGGGCAGAACTATGGCTACACCTTC.

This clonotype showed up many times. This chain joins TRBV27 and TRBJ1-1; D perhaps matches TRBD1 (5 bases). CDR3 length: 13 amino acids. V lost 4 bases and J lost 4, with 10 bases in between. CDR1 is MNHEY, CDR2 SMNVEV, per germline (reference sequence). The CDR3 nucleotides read TGTGCCAGCAGTTCCACCGGGGGCACTGAAGCTTTCTTT. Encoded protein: CASSSTGGTEAFF.

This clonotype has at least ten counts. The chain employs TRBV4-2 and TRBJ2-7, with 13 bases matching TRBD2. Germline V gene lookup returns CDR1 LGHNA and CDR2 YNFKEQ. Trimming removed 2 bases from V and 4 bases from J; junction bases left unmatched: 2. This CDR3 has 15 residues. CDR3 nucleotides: TGTGCCAGCAGCCAAAGGACTAGCGGGAGTTACGAGCAGTACTTC. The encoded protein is CASSQRTSGSYEQYF.

The CDR3 bases are TGCAGTGCGCTACCAGGGACCTTCGGAAAACTGTTTTTT. Its translation is CSALPGTFGKLFF. V usage is TRBV20-1 and J usage is TRBJ1-4; perhaps TRBD1 as D (5 bases). Germline V gives CDR1 DFQATT, CDR2 SNEGSKA (reference sequence). V lost 6 bases and J 10 bases, leaving 18 bases between the germline ends. The CDR3 has 13 residues.

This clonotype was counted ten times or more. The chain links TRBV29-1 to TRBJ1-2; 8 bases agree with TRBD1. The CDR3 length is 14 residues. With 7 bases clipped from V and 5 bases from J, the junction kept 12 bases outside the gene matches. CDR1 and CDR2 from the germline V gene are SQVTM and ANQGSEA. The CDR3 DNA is TGCAGCGCTGTCCCACAGGGGGTCGGATATGGCTACACCTTC. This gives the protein CSAVPQGVGYGYTF.

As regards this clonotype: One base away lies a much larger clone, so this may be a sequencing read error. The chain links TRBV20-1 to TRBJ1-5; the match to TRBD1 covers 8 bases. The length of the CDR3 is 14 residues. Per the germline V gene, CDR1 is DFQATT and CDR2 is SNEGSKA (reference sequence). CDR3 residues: CSAYGQGDNQPQNF. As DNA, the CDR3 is TGCAGTGCGTACGGACAGGGCGACAATCAGCCCCAGAATTTT.

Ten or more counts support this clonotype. The CDR3 protein is CASSFVAIATGELFF. The CDR3 region has the DNA TGTGCCAGCAGTTTTGTAGCGATTGCGACCGGGGAGCTGTTTTTT. V usage is TRBV12-3 or TRBV12-4 and J usage is TRBJ2-2; possibly TRBD2 for D (5 bases). The CDR3 length is 15 residues. V gave up 3 bases and J gave up 5 bases, with 13 bases separating them.

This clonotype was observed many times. Here the CDR3 DNA reads TGCAGTGCTATTACAGGGACTCGAGGGGCTGAAGCTTTCTTT. This encodes CSAITGTRGAEAFF. This chain links TRBV20-1 with TRBJ1-1, with TRBD1 as a possible D gene (6 bases). The CDR3 is made up of 14 amino acids. Germline CDR1 DFQATT, CDR2 SNEGSKA (reference sequence). The V gene lost 4 bases and the J gene lost 6 bases, with 18 bases spanning the gap.

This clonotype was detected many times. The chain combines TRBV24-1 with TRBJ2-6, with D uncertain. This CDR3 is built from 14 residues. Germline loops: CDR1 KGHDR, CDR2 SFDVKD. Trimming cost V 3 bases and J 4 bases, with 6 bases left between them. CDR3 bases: TGTGCCACCAGTGATGGTCCGGGGGCCAACGTCCTGACTTTC. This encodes CATSDGPGANVLTF.